This T cell receptor beta chain emerged from a study of blood T cells in healthy people across ages. Study results and caveats: Unknown CMV status may confound age-related changes in expanded clones. Unsorted PBMCs prevented conclusive naive versus antigen-experienced comparison.

A sample-barcoded 5' primer and a J-beta primer mix were used in a second PCR of about 7 to 12 cycles. Tags on each cDNA molecule came from a template-switch adaptor with 12 random nucleotides. One entry per CDR3 protein, called by TCRdb with MiXCR from the 5' RACE reads. The top ten clones hold roughly 25% of a sample with about 760,000 distinct CDR3 sequences, more than 55% of them seen once. Comment on this clonotype: Its matching antigen is unknown.

A minimum of 5.5 micrograms of total RNA was extracted per sample. V lost 2 bases, J lost 11 bases, and 13 bases stayed unmatched. Per germline, CDR1 DFQATT and CDR2 SNEGSKA (reference sequence). The CDR3 covers 15 residues. V usage is TRBV20-1 and J usage is TRBJ2-5, with 11 positions matching TRBD2. This sequence originates from a man in his forties or fifties in good health. The sample taken for sequencing was blood. In DNA form, the CDR3 reads TGCAGTGCTAGACACGCCGGGACTAGCGGCAATGAGCAGTACTTC. Translation: CSARHAGTSGNEQYF.